This T cell receptor (beta chain) derives from a study of T cells in Graves' hyperthyroidism and ophthalmopathy (dated by TCRdb to about 2019). General notes on the study: Peripheral blood was sampled at the time of initial diagnosis, prior to any treatment. To identify TCR V-J signatures that set the groups apart, the researchers used a discovery cohort of approximately 98 patients, made up of about 44 with Graves' ophthalmopathy and about 59 with stable Graves' hyperthyroidism. Whether ophthalmopathy could be predicted prospectively was tested in an independent validation cohort made up of 18 to 20 hyperthyroidism patients plus 17 patients who later progressed to ophthalmopathy. The 85 to 100 discovery patients were divided at random into training and test sets in a 7:3 ratio. In addition, the study compared T-cell repertoires in thyroid tissue and in blood from roughly six Graves' hyperthyroidism patients. Once sampling was done, hyperthyroidism patients were given methimazole at a starting dose of 30 mg daily, whereas ophthalmopathy patients were given high-dose intravenous methylprednisolone. According to the paper, TCR Vbeta CDR3 sequencing was carried out on 135 peripheral blood samples, which came from under 50 ophthalmopathy, approximately 78 hyperthyroidism and approximately 17 progressor patients. What the study reported, not specific to this receptor: Most expanded thyroid clonotypes (frequency above 0.001) were also detected in blood, suggesting blood repertoires may reflect thyroid immune responses. During validation, the model predicted progression to ophthalmopathy a median of about 6.5 months ahead of onset, with just under 71% sensitivity and about 75% specificity. In cross-validation, a model built on a 13 V-J signature told ophthalmopathy apart from stable hyperthyroidism with approximately 90% sensitivity and about 81% specificity, and in testing the same model reached 80%/75%. Sample size was not statistically predetermined, and investigators were not blinded to group allocation.

Amplification of TCR beta CDR3 regions was carried out from RNA transcripts. For the first round of RT-PCR on the TCR CDR3, the HTBI primer set was used together with the Qiagen OneStep RT-PCR kit. The libraries were constructed in a second round of multiplex PCR and then size-selected and purified. Paired-end sequencing of the libraries was performed with 100 bp reads on an Illumina HiSeq2000. In the paper's pipeline: SOAPnuke was used to process the raw data, with reads discarded if the reads contained adapters or uncalled bases, had a mean Phred below 15, or lacked an exact constant-primer or identifier match. High-quality paired reads were merged using COPE v1.2.5, and each unique nucleotide sequence was defined as a clonotype. MiTCR v1.1 was used to align clonotypes to the IMGT TRBV, TRBD and TRBJ reference segments. The analysis was restricted to V-J combinations with a frequency above 0.0001, which together covered 99% to 99.2% of the repertoires. The TCS score was defined as the ratio of F50 (clonal expansion) to E x V (chaos), calculated using BLOSUM62-based TCRdist between CDR3 peptides within each V-J. Welch's t-statistics and random forest reduced around 550 V-J features to around 14, which were used in a naive Bayes classifier (R e1071). TCRdb reanalyzed the raw reads on its own, using fastp at Q25 for trimming and MiXCR for clone calling, and kept in-frame beta chains. Each CDR3 protein appears once, grouped with its most common genes and DNA. The V and J calls reflect TCRdb's pipeline rather than the authors' work. Present in this sample are around 560,000 distinct CDR3 sequences, 16% of which were seen just once. The ten largest make up approximately 20% of the sample.

The table lists this clonotype with many counts. Its specific antigen is unknown. Base qualities are not provided; no much larger clone lies one nucleotide away. Stable Graves' hyperthyroidism was defined as no progression to ophthalmopathy during 18 months of follow-up. Hyperthyroidism patients were newly diagnosed, with disease duration under 2 months, and aged 18 to 65 years. The study excluded patients with uncontrolled infections, other autoimmune diseases, pregnancy or lactation. Diagnoses relied on clinical symptoms, serum thyroxine and TRAb, thyroid ultrasound and orbital computed tomography. PBMCs were separated from approximately 10 ml of fresh peripheral blood using Ficoll-Paque density gradient centrifugation. Total RNA was extracted with Trizol reagent, and quality was checked on an Agilent 2100 Bioanalyzer. CDR1 SGHAT and CDR2 FQNNGV are derived from the germline V gene. At the junction V is shortened by 5 bases and J by 10 bases, with 17 bases in between. From the cysteine through the phenylalanine, the CDR3 covers 13 amino acids. Only CDR3 DNA remains: 39 bases, in frame from the first base.

Rearrangement joined TRBV11-2 to TRBJ1-1; TRBD1 is possibly the D segment (6 matching bases). This receptor was taken from a young woman with Graves' hyperthyroidism. Sequenced: blood. The base sequence is TGTGCCAGCAGCGAGGTTGGGGGCCCCGTAGCTTTCTTT. It translates as CASSEVGGPVAFF.